This T cell receptor beta chain was sequenced in a study of cytomegalovirus exposure and HLA in healthy donors. This CDR3 is 16 amino acids long. Germline CDR1 is SGHTA and CDR2 is FQGNSA. The germline V and J ends were trimmed by 7 bases and 6 bases, with 19 bases remaining between them. Primers: 60 Vbeta forward and 13 Jbeta reverse. Clones were sequenced by immunoSEQ multiplex PCR, and TCRdb holds only the in-frame ones, with some missing. This sample's table reports about 130,000 clones. Each of the donors was a healthy bone marrow donor. This chain connects TRBV7-2 to TRBJ1-6; maybe TRBD1 (5 bases). Material: PBMCs. The sequence came from an older woman in good health and CMV-seronegative. For the CDR3, the DNA is TGTGCCAGCACCCTAACAGGCCTTGCCACTAATTCACCCCTCCACTTT. This translates into CASTLTGLATNSPLHF.